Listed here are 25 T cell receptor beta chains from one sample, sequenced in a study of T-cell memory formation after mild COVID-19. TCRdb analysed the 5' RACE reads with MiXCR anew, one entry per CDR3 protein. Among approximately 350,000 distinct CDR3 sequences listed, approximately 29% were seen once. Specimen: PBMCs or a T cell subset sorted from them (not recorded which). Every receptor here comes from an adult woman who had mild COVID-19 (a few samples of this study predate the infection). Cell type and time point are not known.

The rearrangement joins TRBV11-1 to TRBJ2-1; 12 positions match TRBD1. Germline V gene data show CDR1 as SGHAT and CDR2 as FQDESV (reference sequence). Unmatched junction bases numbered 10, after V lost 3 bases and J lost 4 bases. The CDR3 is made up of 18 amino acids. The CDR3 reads CASSLKGQGAKGYNEQFF. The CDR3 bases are TGTGCCAGCAGCTTGAAGGGACAGGGGGCAAAGGGGTACAATGAGCAGTTCTTC. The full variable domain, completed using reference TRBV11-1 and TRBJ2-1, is EAEVAQSPRYKITEKSQAVAFWCDPISGHATLYWYRQILGQGPELLVQFQDESVVDDSQLPKDRFSAERLKGVDSTLKIQPAELGDSAMYLCASSLKGQGAKGYNEQFFGPGTRLTVL.

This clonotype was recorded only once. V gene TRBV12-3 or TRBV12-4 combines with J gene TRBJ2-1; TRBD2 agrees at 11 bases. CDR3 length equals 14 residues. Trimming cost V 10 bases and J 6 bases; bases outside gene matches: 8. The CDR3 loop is CATELAGVGNEQFF. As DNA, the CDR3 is TGTGCCACCGAACTAGCGGGAGTTGGCAATGAGCAGTTCTTC.

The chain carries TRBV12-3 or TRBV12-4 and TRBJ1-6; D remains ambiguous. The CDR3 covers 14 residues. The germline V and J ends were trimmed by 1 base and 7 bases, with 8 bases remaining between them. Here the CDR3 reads CASSLGHRNSPLHF. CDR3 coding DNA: TGTGCCAGCAGTTTAGGGCACCGAAATTCACCCCTCCACTTT.

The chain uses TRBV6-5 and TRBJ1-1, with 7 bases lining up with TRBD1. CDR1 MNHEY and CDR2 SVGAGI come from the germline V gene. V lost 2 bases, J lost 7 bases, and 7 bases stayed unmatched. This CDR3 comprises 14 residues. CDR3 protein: CASSYEGTALEAFF. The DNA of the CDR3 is TGTGCCAGCAGTTACGAGGGGACAGCCCTTGAAGCTTTCTTT.

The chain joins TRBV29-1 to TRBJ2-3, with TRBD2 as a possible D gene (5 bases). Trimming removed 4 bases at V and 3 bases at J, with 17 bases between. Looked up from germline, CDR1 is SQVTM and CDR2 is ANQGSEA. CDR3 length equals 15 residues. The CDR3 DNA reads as TGCAGCGTTGCAGGCGGGCACACCACGACAGATACGCAGTATTTT. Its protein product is CSVAGGHTTTDTQYF.

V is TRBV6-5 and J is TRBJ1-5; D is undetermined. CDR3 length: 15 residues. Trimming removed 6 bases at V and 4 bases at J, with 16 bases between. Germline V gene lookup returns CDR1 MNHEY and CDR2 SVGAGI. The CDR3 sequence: CASRLTLSTNQPQHF. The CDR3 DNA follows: TGTGCCAGCAGACTCACATTAAGCACAAATCAGCCCCAGCATTTT.

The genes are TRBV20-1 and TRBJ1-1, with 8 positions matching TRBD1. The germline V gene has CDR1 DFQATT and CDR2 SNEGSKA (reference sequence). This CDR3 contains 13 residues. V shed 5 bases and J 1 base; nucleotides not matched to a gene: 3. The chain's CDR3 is CSAHTGGNTEAFF. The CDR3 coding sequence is TGCAGTGCTCACACAGGGGGGAACACTGAAGCTTTCTTT.

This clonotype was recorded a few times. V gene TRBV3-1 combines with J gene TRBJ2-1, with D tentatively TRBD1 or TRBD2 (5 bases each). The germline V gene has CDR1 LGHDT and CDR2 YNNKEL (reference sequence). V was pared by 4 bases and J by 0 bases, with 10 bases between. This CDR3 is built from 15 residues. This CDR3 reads CASSPTGTSYNEQFF. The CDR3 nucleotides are TGTGCCAGCAGCCCCACGGGGACCTCCTACAATGAGCAGTTCTTC.

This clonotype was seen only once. The CDR3 nucleotides are TGCAGCGAGAAGACCGGGACAGGAAAGGACACTGAAGCTTTCTTT. Protein product: CSEKTGTGKDTEAFF. The chain uses TRBV29-1 and TRBJ1-1, with 8 bases fitting TRBD1. The CDR3 sequence is 15 residues long. The germline CDR1 and CDR2 sequences are SQVTM and ANQGSEA. With 7 bases clipped from V and 3 bases from J, the junction kept 13 bases outside the gene matches.

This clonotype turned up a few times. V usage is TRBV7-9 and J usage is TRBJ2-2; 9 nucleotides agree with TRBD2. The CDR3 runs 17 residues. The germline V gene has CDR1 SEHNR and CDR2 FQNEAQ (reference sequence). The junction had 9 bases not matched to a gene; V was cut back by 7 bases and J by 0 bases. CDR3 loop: CASTIAGVYANTGELFF. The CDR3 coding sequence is TGTGCCAGCACCATAGCGGGGGTGTACGCGAACACCGGGGAGCTGTTTTTT.

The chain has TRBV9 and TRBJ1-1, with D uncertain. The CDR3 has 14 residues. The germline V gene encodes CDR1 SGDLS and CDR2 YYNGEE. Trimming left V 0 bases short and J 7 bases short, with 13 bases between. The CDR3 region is CASSVGEGRREAFF. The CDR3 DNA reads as TGTGCCAGCAGCGTAGGGGAGGGCCGGCGTGAAGCTTTCTTT. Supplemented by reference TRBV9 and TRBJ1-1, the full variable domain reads DSGVTQTPKHLITATGQRVTLRCSPRSGDLSVYWYQQSLDQGLQFLIQYYNGEERAKGNILERFSAQQFPDLHSELNLSSLELGDSALYFCASSVGEGRREAFFGQGTRLTVV.

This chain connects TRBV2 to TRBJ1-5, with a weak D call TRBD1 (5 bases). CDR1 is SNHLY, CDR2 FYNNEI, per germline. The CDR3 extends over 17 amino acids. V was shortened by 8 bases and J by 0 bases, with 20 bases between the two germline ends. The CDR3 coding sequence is TGTGCCAGCGGCAGGGCCCGAAGCGTGGGTAGCAATCAGCCCCAGCATTTT. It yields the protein CASGRARSVGSNQPQHF. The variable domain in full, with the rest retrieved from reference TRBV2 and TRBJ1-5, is EPEVTQTPSHQVTQMGQEVILRCVPISNHLYFYWYRQILGQKVEFLVSFYNNEISEKSEIFDDQFSVERPDGSNFTLKIRSTKLEDSAMYFCASGRARSVGSNQPQHFGDGTRLSIL.

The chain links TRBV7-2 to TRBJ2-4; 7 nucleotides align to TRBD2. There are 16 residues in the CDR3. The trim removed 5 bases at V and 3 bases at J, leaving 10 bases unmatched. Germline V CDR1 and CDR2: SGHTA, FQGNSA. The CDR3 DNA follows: TGTGCCAGCAGCCCCCTGGGAGGGTGGGTCAAAAACATTCAGTACTTC. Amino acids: CASSPLGGWVKNIQYF.

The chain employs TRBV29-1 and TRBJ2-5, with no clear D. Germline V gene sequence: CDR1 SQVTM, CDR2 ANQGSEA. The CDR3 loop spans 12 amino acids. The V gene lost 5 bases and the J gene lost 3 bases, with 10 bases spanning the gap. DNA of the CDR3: TGCAGCGTTCGGCTAGGAAAAGAGACCCAGTACTTC. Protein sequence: CSVRLGKETQYF.

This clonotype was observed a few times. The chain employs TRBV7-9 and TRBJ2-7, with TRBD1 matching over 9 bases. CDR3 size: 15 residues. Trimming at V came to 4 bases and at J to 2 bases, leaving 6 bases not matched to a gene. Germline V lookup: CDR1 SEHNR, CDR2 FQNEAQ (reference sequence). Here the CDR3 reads CASSWDRVDPYEQYF. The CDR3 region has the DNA TGTGCCAGCAGCTGGGACAGGGTTGATCCCTACGAGCAGTACTTC.

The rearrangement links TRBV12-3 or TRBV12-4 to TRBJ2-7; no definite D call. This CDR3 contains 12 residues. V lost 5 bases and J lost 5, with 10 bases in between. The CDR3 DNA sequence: TGTGCCAGCAGTCTCAGACCAGACGAGCAGTACTTC. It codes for CASSLRPDEQYF.

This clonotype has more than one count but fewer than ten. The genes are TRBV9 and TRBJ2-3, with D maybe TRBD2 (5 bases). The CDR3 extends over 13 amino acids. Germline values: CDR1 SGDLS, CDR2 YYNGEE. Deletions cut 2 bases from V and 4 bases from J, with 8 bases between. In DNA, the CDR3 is TGTGCCAGCAGCGTCGGGGTCGCAGATACGCAGTATTTT. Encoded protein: CASSVGVADTQYF.

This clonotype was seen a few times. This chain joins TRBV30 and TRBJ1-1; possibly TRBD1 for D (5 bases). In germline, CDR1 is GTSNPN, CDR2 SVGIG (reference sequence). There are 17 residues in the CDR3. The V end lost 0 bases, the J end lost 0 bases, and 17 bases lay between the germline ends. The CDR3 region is CAWSVGGRWYMNTEAFF. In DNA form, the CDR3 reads TGTGCCTGGAGTGTGGGGGGGAGGTGGTACATGAACACTGAAGCTTTCTTT.

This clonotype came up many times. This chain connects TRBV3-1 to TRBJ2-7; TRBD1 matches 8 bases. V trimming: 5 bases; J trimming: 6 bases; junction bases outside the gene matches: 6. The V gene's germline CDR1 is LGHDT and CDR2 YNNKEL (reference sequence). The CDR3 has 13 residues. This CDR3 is CASSFDDRGEQYF. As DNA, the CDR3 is TGTGCCAGCAGCTTCGACGACAGGGGCGAGCAGTACTTC.

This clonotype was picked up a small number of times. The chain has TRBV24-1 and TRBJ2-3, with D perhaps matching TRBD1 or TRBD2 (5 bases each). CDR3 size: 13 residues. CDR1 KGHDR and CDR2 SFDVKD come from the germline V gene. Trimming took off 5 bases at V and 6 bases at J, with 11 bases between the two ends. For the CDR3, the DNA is TGTGCCACCAGTGGTCAGGGCGGGGATACGCAGTATTTT. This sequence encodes CATSGQGGDTQYF.

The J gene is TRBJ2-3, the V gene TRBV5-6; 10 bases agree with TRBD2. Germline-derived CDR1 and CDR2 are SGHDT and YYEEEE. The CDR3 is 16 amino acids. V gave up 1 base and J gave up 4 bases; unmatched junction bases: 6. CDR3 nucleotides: TGTGCCAGCAGCTTGATCCTGGGGACTAGCGCAGATACGCAGTATTTT. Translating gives CASSLILGTSADTQYF. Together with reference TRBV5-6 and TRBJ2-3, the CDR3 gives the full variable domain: DAGVTQSPTHLIKTRGQQVTLRCSPKSGHDTVSWYQQALGQGPQFIFQYYEEEERQRGNFPDRFSGHQFPNYSSELNVNALLLGDSALYLCASSLILGTSADTQYFGPGTRLTVL.

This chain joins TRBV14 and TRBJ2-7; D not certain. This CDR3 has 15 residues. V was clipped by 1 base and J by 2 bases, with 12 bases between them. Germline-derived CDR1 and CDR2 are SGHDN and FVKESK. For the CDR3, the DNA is TGTGCCAGCAGCCAAGCAAGCTCTCAGACCTACGAGCAGTACTTC. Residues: CASSQASSQTYEQYF.

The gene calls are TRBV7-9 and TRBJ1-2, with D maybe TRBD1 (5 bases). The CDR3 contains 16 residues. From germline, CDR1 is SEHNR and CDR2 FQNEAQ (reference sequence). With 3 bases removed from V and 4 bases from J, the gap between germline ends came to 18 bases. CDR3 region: CASSLGPDLGIYGYTF. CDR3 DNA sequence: TGTGCCAGCAGCTTGGGGCCCGACCTGGGAATCTATGGCTACACCTTC.

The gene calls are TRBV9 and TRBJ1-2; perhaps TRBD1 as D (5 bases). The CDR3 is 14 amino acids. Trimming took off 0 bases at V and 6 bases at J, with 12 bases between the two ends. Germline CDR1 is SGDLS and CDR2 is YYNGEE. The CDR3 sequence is CASSVGPGRNGYTF. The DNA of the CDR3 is TGTGCCAGCAGCGTAGGCCCAGGGCGCAATGGCTACACCTTC.

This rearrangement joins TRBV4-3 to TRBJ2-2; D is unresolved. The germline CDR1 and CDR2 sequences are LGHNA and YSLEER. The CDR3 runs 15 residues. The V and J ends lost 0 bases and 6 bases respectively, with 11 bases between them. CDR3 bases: TGCGCCAGCAGCCAAGATCGGATTGTGTCCGGGGAGCTGTTTTTT. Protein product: CASSQDRIVSGELFF.